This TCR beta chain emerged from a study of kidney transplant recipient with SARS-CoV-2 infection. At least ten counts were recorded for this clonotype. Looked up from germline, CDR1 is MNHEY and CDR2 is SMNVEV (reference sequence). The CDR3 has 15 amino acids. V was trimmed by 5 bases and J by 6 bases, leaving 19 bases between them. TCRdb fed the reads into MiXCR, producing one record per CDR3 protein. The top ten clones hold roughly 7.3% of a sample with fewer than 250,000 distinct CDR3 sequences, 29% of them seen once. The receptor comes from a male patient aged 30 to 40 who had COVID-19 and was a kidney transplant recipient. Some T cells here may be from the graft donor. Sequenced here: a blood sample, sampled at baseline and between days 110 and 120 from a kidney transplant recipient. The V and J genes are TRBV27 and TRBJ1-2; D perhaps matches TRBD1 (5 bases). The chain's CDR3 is CASSIGTDNRNGYTF. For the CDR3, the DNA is TGTGCCAGCAGTATAGGGACTGATAATAGAAATGGCTACACCTTC.